This TCR beta chain was identified during a study of cytotoxic CD8 clonotypes in ibrutinib-treated CLL. With respect to this clone: Its antigen is as yet unknown.

The method was immunoSEQ multiplex PCR; TCRdb's version includes in-frame clones alone and lacks a portion of them. The repertoire holds 160,000 or so clones, with roughly four fifths as singletons. General observations from the study: Clonality increased at ibrutinib response and stayed stable in sustained remission. At progression, however, it fell back toward baseline.

The V and J ends lost 5 bases and 9 bases, in that order; junction bases with no gene match: 7. CDR3 length: 14 amino acids. Germline CDR1 reads SEHNR; CDR2 reads FQNEAQ (reference sequence). The TCR sequence derives from a human donor with chronic lymphocytic leukemia. The chain links TRBV7-9 to TRBJ1-6, with TRBD1 identical over 7 bases. Specimen: PBMCs, collected after 12 months of ibrutinib treatment. The CDR3 loop is CASSRQGVGSPLHF. CDR3 DNA: TGTGCCAGCAGCCGACAGGGCGTGGGTTCACCCCTCCACTTT.